This T cell receptor beta chain was identified in a study of blood T cell repertoires in COVID-19. Study context: Samples taken during acute and convalescent COVID-19 were collected in the United States, Italy and Spain. T cells, B-cell-depleted T cells, or PBMCs provided the cDNA or gDNA that served as material.

In the authors' workflow: How many nucleated cells were present was estimated from reference gene primer amplification. TCRdb's table, derived via immunoSEQ multiplex PCR, lists solely in-frame clones and lacks some. V and J calls and clone size are copied from that table; D and trimming were computed from the DNA. The data hold just under 60,000 clones, with around four fifths observed a single time. The ends lost 4 bases at V and 4 bases at J; junction bases unmatched: 9. Germline CDR1 reads SQVTM; CDR2 reads ANQGSEA. CDR3 size: 15 residues. This sequence originates from a man at least 80 years old with acute or convalescent COVID-19. The V gene is TRBV29-1, the J gene TRBJ2-2; TRBD1 matches at 7 bases. Sequenced sample: peripheral blood. The CDR3 loop is CSVGGTVSSTGELFF. In DNA form, the CDR3 reads TGCAGCGTTGGGGGGACAGTGTCGAGCACCGGGGAGCTGTTTTTT.